The next 28 T cell receptor beta chains were all read from a single sample in a study of blood T cell repertoires in COVID-19. Sequenced by immunoSEQ multiplex PCR; TCRdb stores in-frame clones only, minus some. The table records approximately 230,000 clones, approximately 90% of them present only once. Sequenced sample: peripheral blood. The receptor source for this set is a woman in her twenties or thirties with COVID-19, enrolled during active disease.

The CDR3 is CASSLEALEDRVDEQYV. CDR3 DNA sequence: TGTGCCAGCAGCTTAGAGGCGCTAGAGGACAGGGTCGACGAGCAGTACGTC. The V gene is TRBV7-6, the J gene TRBJ2-7; TRBD1 matches 8 bases. Germline V lookup: CDR1 SGHVS, CDR2 FNYEAQ. The CDR3 length is 17 residues. V trimming: 1 base; J trimming: 5 bases; junction bases outside the gene matches: 13.

This chain links TRBV4-3 with TRBJ1-2, with D unresolved. This CDR3 contains 15 residues. Germline V CDR1 and CDR2: LGHNA, YSLEER. The V end was cut by 2 bases, the J end by 6 bases, with 16 bases between. The CDR3 DNA reads as TGCGCCAGCAGCCAACAGATCGGAGCAAATCATGGCTACACCTTC. Its protein product is CASSQQIGANHGYTF.

V is TRBV28 and J is TRBJ2-1, with TRBD2 identical over 8 bases. Germline V CDR1 and CDR2: MDHEN, SYDVKM. CDR3 length: 14 residues. V lost 2 bases to trimming and J lost 6 bases; unmatched junction nucleotides: 3. CDR3 nucleotide sequence: TGTGCCAGCAGTTTAGAACTAGCGGTCAATGAGCAGTTCTTC. As protein: CASSLELAVNEQFF.

This clone was counted a single time. This chain links TRBV6-4 with TRBJ2-3; 9 bases match TRBD2. Per the germline V gene, CDR1 is MRHNA and CDR2 is SNTAGT. The CDR3 loop spans 15 amino acids. The junction had 4 bases not matched to a gene; V was cut back by 2 bases and J by 4 bases. The DNA for the CDR3 is TGTGCCAGCAGTGACGGGGCTAGCGGGGCAGATACGCAGTATTTT. It specifies CASSDGASGADTQYF.

This rearrangement joins TRBV29-1 to TRBJ1-2; 8 bases fit TRBD1. CDR1 and CDR2 (germline): SQVTM, ANQGSEA. This CDR3 comprises 14 residues. The V gene end was trimmed by 4 bases and the J gene end by 4 bases; junction bases not matched to a gene: 8. As DNA, the CDR3 is TGCAGCGTTGTGGTGCAGGGGGCATCCTATGGCTACACCTTC. This gives the protein CSVVVQGASYGYTF.

The CDR3 nucleotides read TGTGCCAGCGAGACAGGGATGAGAACTAATGAAAAACTGTTTTTT. This translates into CASETGMRTNEKLFF. The chain recombines TRBV6-5 with TRBJ1-4, with 7 bases that match TRBD1. V lost 8 bases and J lost 1; bases outside the gene matches: 7. Germline V gene sequence: CDR1 MNHEY, CDR2 SVGAGI. The CDR3 totals 15 residues.

The chain joins TRBV11-2 to TRBJ2-7; 8 positions agree with TRBD1. V lost 5 bases, J lost 2 bases, and 11 bases stayed unmatched. The CDR3 runs 16 residues. Germline V lookup: CDR1 SGHAT, CDR2 FQNNGV. CDR3 in amino acids: CASSDPGTGATYEQYV. For the CDR3, the DNA is TGTGCCAGCAGCGATCCTGGGACAGGTGCTACCTACGAGCAGTACGTC.

CDR3 DNA: TGTGCCAGTAGTATAGGTTCCTCCACAGATACGCAGTATTTT. This codes for CASSIGSSTDTQYF. The genes are TRBV19 and TRBJ2-3, with no clear D. Per the germline V gene, CDR1 is LNHDA and CDR2 is SQIVND (reference sequence). V shed 1 base and J shed 2 bases, with 7 bases lying between them. This CDR3 comprises 14 residues.

In DNA form, the CDR3 reads TGCGCCAGCAAAGCTTACGTAGGGGGGGCGAAGACCCAGTACTTC. This gives the protein CASKAYVGGAKTQYF. The chain uses TRBV5-1 and TRBJ2-5; tentatively, D is TRBD2 (7 bases). There are 15 residues in the CDR3. Trimming left V 6 bases short and J 6 bases short, with 21 bases between. Germline V gene data show CDR1 as SGHRS and CDR2 as YFSETQ.

The chain combines TRBV6-6 with TRBJ1-4; possible D gene TRBD1, 5 bases. Germline V lookup: CDR1 MNHNY, CDR2 SVGAGI (reference sequence). The V end was cut by 8 bases, the J end by 7 bases, with 14 bases between. The CDR3 loop spans 13 amino acids. CDR3 sequence reads: CASSPTVGEKLFF. The CDR3 DNA reads TGTGCCAGCTCTCCGACAGTGGGTGAAAAACTGTTTTTT.

The chain combines TRBV13 with TRBJ1-2, with a possible D match to TRBD1 (5 bases). Trimming removed 6 bases from V and 4 bases from J, with 24 bases in between. Germline lookup yields CDR1 PRHDT and CDR2 FYEKMQ (reference sequence). CDR3 length: 17 residues. The CDR3: CASRVFSLGLTFYGYTF. DNA for the CDR3: TGTGCCAGCAGGGTCTTCTCCTTGGGACTGACTTTCTATGGCTACACCTTC. Complete variable domain (other parts from reference TRBV13 and TRBJ1-2): AAGVIQSPRHLIKEKRETATLKCYPIPRHDTVYWYQQGPGQDPQFLISFYEKMQSDKGSIPDRFSAQQFSDYHSELNMSSLELGDSALYFCASRVFSLGLTFYGYTFGSGTRLTVV.

This clone was counted only a few times. Other DNA sequences in this specimen translate into the identical CDR3. The gene calls are TRBV7-2 and TRBJ1-1, with 7 bases fitting TRBD1. There are 14 residues in the CDR3. J was trimmed by 4 bases and V by 0 bases; bases with no gene match: 2. Germline CDR1 is SGHTA and CDR2 is FQGNSA. The CDR3 nucleotides read TGTGCCAGCAGCTTAGCGGAGGGGGCCACTGAAGCTTTCTTT. This translates into CASSLAEGATEAFF.

This clone was seen a single time. J is TRBJ1-4 and V is TRBV19, with 7 bases fitting TRBD1. J lost 8 bases, V lost 8 bases, and 5 bases had no gene match. The CDR3 length is 12 residues. Germline CDR1 and CDR2: LNHDA and SQIVND (reference sequence). The CDR3 loop reads CASLSDREKLFF. The CDR3 bases are TGTGCCAGTCTCTCGGACAGGGAAAAACTGTTTTTT.

The rearrangement joins TRBV10-2 to TRBJ2-7, with D possibly matching TRBD2 (5 bases). Trimming took 2 bases from V and 6 from J, leaving 11 bases between them. This CDR3 region has 13 residues. Germline assignment: CDR1 WSHSY and CDR2 SAAADI. The CDR3 reads CASSEGYGSEQYV. The CDR3 coding sequence is TGCGCCAGCAGTGAGGGCTATGGGAGCGAGCAGTACGTC.

This clone has more than one count but fewer than ten. The V call is TRBV7-2, the J call TRBJ1-1; 10 bases map to TRBD1. The CDR3 contains 15 residues. The germline V gene encodes CDR1 SGHTA and CDR2 FQGNSA. Trimming took 5 bases from V and 4 from J; bases not matched to a gene: 7. Written as DNA, the CDR3 is TGTGCCAGCAGCCTTCGACAGGGGGCAGCCACTGAAGCTTTCTTT. This codes for CASSLRQGAATEAFF.

The chain has TRBV4-3 and TRBJ2-2; 14 bases map to TRBD2. V trimming: 2 bases; J trimming: 2 bases; junction bases outside the gene matches: 10. From germline, CDR1 is LGHNA and CDR2 YSLEER. The CDR3 is 20 residues long. CDR3: CASSQTHGGLAGANTGELFF. For the CDR3, the DNA is TGCGCCAGCAGCCAAACACACGGGGGACTAGCGGGGGCCAACACCGGGGAGCTGTTTTTT.

The chain employs TRBV5-5 and TRBJ1-1; D uncertain. The CDR3 has 14 residues. The germline CDR1 and CDR2 sequences are SGHKS and YYEKEE (reference sequence). V was clipped by 2 bases and J by 4 bases, with 12 bases between them. The chain's CDR3 is CASSFRGFATEAFF. The CDR3 region has the DNA TGTGCCAGCAGCTTCAGAGGGTTCGCCACTGAAGCTTTCTTT.

The chain recombines TRBV27 with TRBJ2-2; the match to TRBD2 covers 9 bases. This CDR3 contains 18 residues. Germline CDR1 MNHEY, CDR2 SMNVEV (reference sequence). The trim removed 5 bases at V and 4 bases at J, leaving 14 bases unmatched. The CDR3 loop is CASSGLGREGVATGELFF. DNA of the CDR3: TGTGCCAGCAGTGGGCTGGGGCGGGAGGGTGTAGCCACCGGGGAGCTGTTTTTT.

The CDR3 DNA is TGTGCCAGCGGAATCCAGGGGTCAGATACGCAGTATTTT. This sequence encodes CASGIQGSDTQYF. The chain is built from TRBV11-2 and TRBJ2-3; TRBD1 might be the D (6 bases). The CDR3 consists of 13 residues. Germline values: CDR1 SGHAT, CDR2 FQNNGV. The V and J ends lost 8 bases and 4 bases respectively, with 13 bases between them.

The V and J genes are TRBV24-1 and TRBJ1-5; 9 bases agree with TRBD1. Trimming cost V 3 bases and J 3 bases; bases outside gene matches: 2. Germline CDR1 reads KGHDR; CDR2 reads SFDVKD. The CDR3 has 15 residues. The CDR3 loop reads CATSDRQGVNQPQHF. The CDR3 nucleotides are TGTGCCACCAGTGATCGACAGGGGGTCAATCAGCCCCAGCATTTT.

The chain employs TRBV5-1 and TRBJ1-1, with 12 bases fitting TRBD1. The CDR3 contains 15 residues. Germline V CDR1 and CDR2: SGHRS, YFSETQ. V was clipped by 4 bases and J by 5 bases; unmatched bases: 6. The CDR3: CASSPRDRGRTEAFF. The CDR3 coding sequence is TGCGCCAGCAGCCCTCGGGACAGGGGGCGGACTGAAGCTTTCTTT.

The J gene is TRBJ1-1, the V gene TRBV9, with D unclear. V lost 0 bases to trimming and J lost 1 base, with 7 bases between them. The CDR3 covers 14 residues. Per the germline V gene, CDR1 is SGDLS and CDR2 is YYNGEE. The CDR3 protein is CASSVGAKNTEAFF. CDR3 bases: TGTGCCAGCAGCGTAGGGGCCAAGAACACTGAAGCTTTCTTT.

This sequence joins TRBV6-4 and TRBJ2-1; 9 bases are shared with TRBD2. The CDR3 extends over 15 amino acids. The trim removed 2 bases at V and 14 bases at J, leaving 13 bases unmatched. CDR1 MRHNA and CDR2 SNTAGT come from the germline V gene. CDR3 amino acids: CASSDTHAAGGPKFF. CDR3 nucleotides: TGTGCCAGCAGTGACACCCACGCCGCGGGAGGGCCTAAGTTCTTC.

The chain links TRBV15 to TRBJ2-5, with 15 nucleotides matching TRBD2. CDR3 length equals 19 residues. CDR1 and CDR2 (germline): LNHNV, YYDKDF (reference sequence). V lost 1 base, J lost 4 bases, and 10 bases stayed unmatched. Here the CDR3 reads CATSRGWTSGGARRETQYF. CDR3 bases: TGTGCCACCAGCAGAGGTTGGACTAGCGGGGGGGCTAGGAGAGAGACCCAGTACTTC.

This chain connects TRBV9 to TRBJ2-2; TRBD2 matches at 9 bases. Germline trimming cut 4 bases from V and 5 bases from J; bases unmatched to any gene: 15. CDR1 is SGDLS, CDR2 YYNGEE, per germline. The CDR3 has 18 residues. The CDR3 reads CASSPSPGRGGRTGELFF. The CDR3 bases are TGTGCCAGCAGCCCCTCACCCGGGCGGGGGGGGAGGACCGGGGAGCTGTTTTTT.

The chain uses TRBV11-3 and TRBJ2-3; D remains ambiguous. Germline V gives CDR1 SGHNT, CDR2 YENEEA. The CDR3 is made up of 15 amino acids. Trimming stripped 1 base from V and 0 bases from J, with 8 bases between. CDR3: CASSLGSTSTDTQYF. CDR3 nucleotides: TGTGCCAGCAGCTTAGGCTCAACTAGCACAGATACGCAGTATTTT.

Comment on this clone: In this CDR3 the conserved last residue, phenylalanine or tryptophan, is missing, so a read error is likely. V is TRBV10-3 and J is TRBJ1-2, with TRBD1 as a possible D gene (5 bases). The V end lost 6 bases, the J end lost 2 bases, and 13 bases lay between the germline ends. Germline CDR1 reads ENHRY; CDR2 reads SYGVKD. The CDR3 spans 14 residues. The CDR3 loop is CAISLSGGNYGYTS. CDR3 DNA sequence: TGTGCCATCAGCCTCTCGGGGGGGAACTATGGCTACACCTCC.

The V call is TRBV29-1, the J call TRBJ2-5; D remains ambiguous. CDR1 is SQVTM, CDR2 ANQGSEA, per germline. V lost 3 bases and J 1 base, leaving 9 bases between the germline ends. The CDR3 contains 13 residues. The CDR3 sequence is CSVDWASQETQYF. CDR3 sequence (DNA): TGCAGCGTTGATTGGGCAAGCCAAGAGACCCAGTACTTC.